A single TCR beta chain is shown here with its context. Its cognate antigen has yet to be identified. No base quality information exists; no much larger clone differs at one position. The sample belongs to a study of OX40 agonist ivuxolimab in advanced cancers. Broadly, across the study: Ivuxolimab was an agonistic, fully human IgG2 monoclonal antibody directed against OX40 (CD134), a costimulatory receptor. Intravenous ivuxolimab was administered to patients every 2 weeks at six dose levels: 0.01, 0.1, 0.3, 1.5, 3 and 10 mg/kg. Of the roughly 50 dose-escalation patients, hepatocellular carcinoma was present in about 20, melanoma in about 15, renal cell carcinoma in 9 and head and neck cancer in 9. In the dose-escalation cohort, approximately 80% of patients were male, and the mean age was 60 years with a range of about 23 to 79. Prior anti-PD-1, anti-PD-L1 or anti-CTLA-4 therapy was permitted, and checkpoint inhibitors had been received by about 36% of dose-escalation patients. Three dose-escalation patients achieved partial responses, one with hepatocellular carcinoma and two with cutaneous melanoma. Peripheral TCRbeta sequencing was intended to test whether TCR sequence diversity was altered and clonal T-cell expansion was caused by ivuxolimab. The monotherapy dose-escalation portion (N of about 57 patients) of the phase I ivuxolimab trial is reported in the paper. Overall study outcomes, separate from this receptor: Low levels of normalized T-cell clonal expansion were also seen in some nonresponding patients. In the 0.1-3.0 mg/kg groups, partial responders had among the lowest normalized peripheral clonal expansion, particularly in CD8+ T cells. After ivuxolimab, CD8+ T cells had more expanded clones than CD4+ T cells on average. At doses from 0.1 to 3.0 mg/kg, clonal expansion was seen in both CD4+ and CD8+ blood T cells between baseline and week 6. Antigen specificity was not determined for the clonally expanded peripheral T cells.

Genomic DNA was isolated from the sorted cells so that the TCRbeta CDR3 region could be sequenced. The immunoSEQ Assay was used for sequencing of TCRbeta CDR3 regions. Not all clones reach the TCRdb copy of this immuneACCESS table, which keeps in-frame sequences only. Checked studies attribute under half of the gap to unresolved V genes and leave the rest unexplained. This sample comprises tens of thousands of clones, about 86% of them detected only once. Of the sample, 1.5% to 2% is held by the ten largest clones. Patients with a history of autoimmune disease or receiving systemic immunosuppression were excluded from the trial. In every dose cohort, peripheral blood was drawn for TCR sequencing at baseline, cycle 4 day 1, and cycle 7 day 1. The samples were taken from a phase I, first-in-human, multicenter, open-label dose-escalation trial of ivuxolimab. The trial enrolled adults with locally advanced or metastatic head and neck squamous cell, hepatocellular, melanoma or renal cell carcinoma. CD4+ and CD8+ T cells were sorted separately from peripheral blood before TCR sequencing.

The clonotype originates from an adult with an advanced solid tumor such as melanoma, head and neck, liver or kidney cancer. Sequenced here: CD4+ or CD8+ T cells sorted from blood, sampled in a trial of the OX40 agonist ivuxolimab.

The CDR3 region: CASSEGIAGGPTDTQYF. The DNA reads TGTGCCAGCAGTGAGGGAATAGCGGGGGGTCCCACAGATACGCAGTATTTT. The chain couples TRBV2 to TRBJ2-3, with TRBD2 matching 10 junction bases. Its CDR3 holds 17 amino acids, cysteine through phenylalanine. The CDR3 DNA has 51 bases and is translated from base 1. From a lookup of the germline V gene, CDR1 and CDR2 are SNHLY and FYNNEI. Germline trimming: 3 bases from V, 2 bases from J; junction bases outside gene matches: 8. The full variable domain, with segments outside the CDR3 supplied by the reference TRBV2 and TRBJ2-3 proteins, appears as EPEVTQTPSHQVTQMGQEVILRCVPISNHLYFYWYRQILGQKVEFLVSFYNNEISEKSEIFDDQFSVERPDGSNFTLKIRSTKLEDSAMYFCASSEGIAGGPTDTQYFGPGTRLTVL.